This TCR beta chain was sequenced in a study of shared clonotypes between healthy human individuals. In this sample, this clone turned up once. V dropped 8 bases and J dropped 9 bases, with 16 bases sitting between them. The CDR3 has 11 amino acids. Per germline, CDR1 GTSNPN and CDR2 SVGIG (reference sequence). The assay was immunoSEQ multiplex PCR, and TCRdb's table has in-frame clones only and misses some. The table lists under 1,100,000 clones, around 76% of them singletons. V gene TRBV30 combines with J gene TRBJ1-2; the D is unclear. Sequencing used memory CD4+ T cells sorted from blood. Documented subset: CD45RA-negative fraction. This TCR derives from a man between 18 and 29 years old in good health. CDR3 coding DNA: TGTGCCCGGTCATCAGCAGGTAGCTACACCTTC. Residues: CARSSAGSYTF.